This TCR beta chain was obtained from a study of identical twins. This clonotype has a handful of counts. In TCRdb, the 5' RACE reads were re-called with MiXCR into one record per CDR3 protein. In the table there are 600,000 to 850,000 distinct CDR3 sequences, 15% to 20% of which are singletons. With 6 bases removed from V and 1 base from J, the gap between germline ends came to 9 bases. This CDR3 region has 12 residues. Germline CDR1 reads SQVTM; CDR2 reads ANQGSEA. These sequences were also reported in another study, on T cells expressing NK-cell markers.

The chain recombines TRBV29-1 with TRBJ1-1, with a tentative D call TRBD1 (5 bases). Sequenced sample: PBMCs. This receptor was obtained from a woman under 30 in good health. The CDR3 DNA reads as TGCAGCGTCTACGGGGGGAACACTGAAGCTTTCTTT. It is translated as CSVYGGNTEAFF.